The subject of this entry is one TCR beta chain. The sample originates from a study of blood T cell repertoires in COVID-19. CDR1 is MNHEY, CDR2 SVGEGT, per germline. The CDR3 contains 15 residues. V shed 3 bases and J shed 5 bases, with 13 bases lying between them. Original methodology: By means of reference gene primer amplification, nucleated cell counts were estimated. TCRdb's table, derived via immunoSEQ multiplex PCR, lists solely in-frame clones and lacks some. V and J calls and clone size are copied from that table; D and trimming were computed from the DNA. The sample comprises about 83,000 clones, about 90% of which are singletons, and over 2.5% rests with the top ten.

This chain uses TRBV6-2 or TRBV6-3 with TRBJ2-2; D perhaps matches TRBD2 (6 bases). Sequenced: peripheral blood. The sequence derives from a woman between 45 and 60 years old with active or convalescent COVID-19. CDR3 sequence (DNA): TGTGCCAGCAGTTATTCTACAGGAGGGACCGGGGAGCTGTTTTTT. Translating gives CASSYSTGGTGELFF.